This TCR beta chain was sequenced for a study of T cell repertoires in cytomegalovirus infection. V lost 3 bases and J lost 5, with 8 bases in between. Germline CDR1 is SGHVT and CDR2 is SQSDAQ. This CDR3 has 13 residues. With regard to this clonotype: As yet, its antigen is unknown.

TCRdb called the reads again in MiXCR, with one record for every CDR3 protein. Of around 200,000 distinct CDR3 sequences listed, roughly 34% are singletons. Study results and caveats: Within the response measured ex vivo, HLA-C-restricted CMV-specific TCR beta clonotypes were dominant.

This sequence was found in a human donor in good health (CMV status not recorded). Some clones in this sample may be carry-over from other donors' samples. The sample here was CD8+ T cells from cultured PBMCs, taken from culture after CMV antigen stimulation. The chain recombines TRBV7-4 with TRBJ2-1, with D unclear. The CDR3 loop is CASSFYRDNEQFF. The CDR3 DNA reads as TGTGCCAGCAGCTTTTATAGGGACAATGAGCAGTTCTTC.